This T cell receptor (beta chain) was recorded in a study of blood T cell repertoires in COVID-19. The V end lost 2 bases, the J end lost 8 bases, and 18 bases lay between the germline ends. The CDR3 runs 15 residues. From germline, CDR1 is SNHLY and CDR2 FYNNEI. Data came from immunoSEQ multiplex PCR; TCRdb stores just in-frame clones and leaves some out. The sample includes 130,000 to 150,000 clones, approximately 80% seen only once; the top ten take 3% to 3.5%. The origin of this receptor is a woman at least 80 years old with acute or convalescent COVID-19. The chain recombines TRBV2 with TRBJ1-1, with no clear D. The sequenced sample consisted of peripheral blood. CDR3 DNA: TGTGCCAGCAGTGAATTTTTGATAGAGACTTCAGAAGCTTTCTTT. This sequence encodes CASSEFLIETSEAFF.